Below, one T cell receptor beta chain is given with its context. The source of the sample is a study of blood T cell repertoires in COVID-19. Turning to the study itself: From the United States, Italy and Spain came samples of acute and convalescent COVID-19. T cells, B-cell-depleted T cells, or PBMCs provided the cDNA or gDNA that served as material.

In the study's own analysis: It was from reference gene primer amplification that nucleated cell counts were estimated. Libraries were prepared by immunoSEQ multiplex PCR; TCRdb keeps only in-frame clonotypes and omits some of them. V and J calls and clone size are those listed in that table; D and trimming were worked out from the DNA. The sample lists about 140,000 clones; roughly 80% were seen once. This TCR came from a woman between 45 and 60 years old with active or convalescent COVID-19. The sample was peripheral blood.

The CDR3 here is CASSSPEGGELFF. As DNA, the CDR3 is TGTGCCAGCAGTTCTCCGGAGGGCGGGGAGCTGTTTTTT. The chain couples TRBV13 to TRBJ2-2, with D possibly TRBD2 on 6 matching bases. Germline-derived CDR1 and CDR2 are PRHDT and FYEKMQ (reference sequence). V shed 6 bases and J shed 7 bases, with 12 bases lying between them. The CDR3 is made up of 13 amino acids.